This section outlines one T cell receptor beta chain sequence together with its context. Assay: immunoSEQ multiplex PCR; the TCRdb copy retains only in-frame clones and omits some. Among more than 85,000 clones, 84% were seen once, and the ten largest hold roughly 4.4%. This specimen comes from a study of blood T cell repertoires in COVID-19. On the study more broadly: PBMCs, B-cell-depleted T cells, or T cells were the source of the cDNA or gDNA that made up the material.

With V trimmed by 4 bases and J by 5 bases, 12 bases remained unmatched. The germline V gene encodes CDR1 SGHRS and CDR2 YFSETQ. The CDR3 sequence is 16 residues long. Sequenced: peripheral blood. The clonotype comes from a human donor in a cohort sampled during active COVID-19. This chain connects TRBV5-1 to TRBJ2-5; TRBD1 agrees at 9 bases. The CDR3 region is CASSKIPGQGGETQYF. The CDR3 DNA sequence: TGCGCCAGCAGCAAAATCCCGGGACAGGGCGGTGAGACCCAGTACTTC.